This entry lists 14 T cell receptor beta chains sequenced from one sample in a study of early T cells in non-severe SARS-CoV-2 infection. TCRdb analysed the 5' RACE reads with MiXCR anew, one entry per CDR3 protein. The sample gives just over 80,000 distinct CDR3 sequences, approximately 14% of which show up once; approximately 1.5% is in the top ten. The specimen sequenced was whole blood. The receptor set was obtained from an adult who was a healthcare worker with PCR-confirmed SARS-CoV-2 infection or an uninfected control (not recorded which).

This clonotype appeared many times. The chain has TRBV11-2 and TRBJ2-5; possible D gene TRBD1, 5 bases. Germline V gene data show CDR1 as SGHAT and CDR2 as FQNNGV. Between the trimmed V and J ends, which lost 3 bases and 3 bases, there was a span of 14 bases. CDR3 length: 15 amino acids. The chain's CDR3 is CASSFLQFREETQYF. Written as DNA, the CDR3 is TGTGCCAGCAGCTTCTTACAGTTCAGGGAAGAGACCCAGTACTTC. Full variable domain (rest looked up from reference TRBV11-2 and TRBJ2-5): EAGVAQSPRYKIIEKRQSVAFWCNPISGHATLYWYQQILGQGPKLLIQFQNNGVVDDSQLPKDRFSAERLKGVDSTLKIQPAKLEDSAVYLCASSFLQFREETQYFGPGTRLLVL.

The V gene is TRBV9, the J gene TRBJ2-3; D is undetermined. V was clipped by 3 bases and J by 0 bases, with 8 bases between them. Germline V gene sequence: CDR1 SGDLS, CDR2 YYNGEE. The CDR3 loop spans 14 amino acids. The CDR3 coding sequence is TGTGCCAGCAGCGCCTCATCTAGCACAGATACGCAGTATTTT. Its protein is CASSASSSTDTQYF.

Only a few counts were recorded for this clonotype. V usage is TRBV7-2 and J usage is TRBJ1-4; D unclear. The germline CDR1 and CDR2 sequences are SGHTA and FQGNSA. Trimming pared 1 base from V and 9 bases from J, leaving 15 bases between. The CDR3 runs 15 residues. CDR3 sequence (DNA): TGTGCCAGCAGCTTAGAGAACCGGGAAGGGAAAAAACTGTTTTTT. Translating gives CASSLENREGKKLFF.

This clonotype was observed at least ten times. This chain links TRBV6-1 with TRBJ2-7; TRBD2 matches at 11 bases. This CDR3 is 15 amino acids long. Germline V lookup: CDR1 MNHNS, CDR2 SASEGT. V gave up 7 bases and J gave up 3 bases; unmatched junction bases: 8. As DNA, the CDR3 is TGTGCCAGCATATCGGGACTAGCGGCATACTACGAGCAGTACTTC. Protein: CASISGLAAYYEQYF.

The V call is TRBV3-1, the J call TRBJ2-7; possible D gene TRBD1, 5 bases. This CDR3 spans 12 amino acids. Germline V gives CDR1 LGHDT, CDR2 YNNKEL (reference sequence). The V gene lost 4 bases and the J gene lost 6 bases, with 10 bases spanning the gap. The DNA of the CDR3 is TGTGCCAGCAGCCCAGGGTCTGGCGAGCAGTACTTC. Translating it yields CASSPGSGEQYF.

The chain links TRBV12-3 or TRBV12-4 to TRBJ2-7, with D uncertain. Trimming took off 3 bases at V and 3 bases at J, with 12 bases between the two ends. CDR3 length equals 14 residues. CDR3 sequence reads: CASSFAQTVYEQYF. The CDR3 DNA reads as TGTGCCAGCAGTTTTGCGCAAACAGTCTACGAGCAGTACTTC.

In DNA form, the CDR3 reads TGTGCCAGCAGCTTAATCCCTAGCGTCGAGACCCAGTACTTC. It specifies CASSLIPSVETQYF. The chain has TRBV7-2 and TRBJ2-5, with a possible D match to TRBD2 (6 bases). V gave up 2 bases and J gave up 5 bases, with 12 bases separating them. CDR1 and CDR2 from the germline V gene are SGHTA and FQGNSA. This CDR3 is 14 amino acids long.

This clonotype was counted ten times or more. V gene TRBV20-1 combines with J gene TRBJ2-5; 7 nucleotides line up with TRBD1. Looked up from germline, CDR1 is DFQATT and CDR2 is SNEGSKA (reference sequence). Trimming removed 1 base from V and 1 base from J; junction bases left unmatched: 9. This CDR3 spans 16 amino acids. The DNA of the CDR3 is TGCAGTGCTAGAGGGAGTGGTAGGGGGCCCCAAGAGACCCAGTACTTC. Protein product: CSARGSGRGPQETQYF.

The chain couples TRBV29-1 to TRBJ1-1, with TRBD1 as a possible D gene (6 bases). Germline loops: CDR1 SQVTM, CDR2 ANQGSEA. The V end lost 2 bases, the J end lost 4 bases, and 17 bases lay between the germline ends. This CDR3 has 15 amino acids. The CDR3 here is CSVETGAGGGTEAFF. For the CDR3, the DNA is TGCAGCGTTGAAACGGGGGCCGGTGGAGGCACTGAAGCTTTCTTT.

The J gene is TRBJ1-1, the V gene TRBV7-9, with D uncertain. V shed 3 bases and J shed 1 base, with 9 bases lying between them. Looked up from germline, CDR1 is SEHNR and CDR2 is FQNEAQ (reference sequence). This CDR3 has 14 residues. In DNA form, the CDR3 reads TGTGCCAGCAGCTTCGGACCCACGAACACTGAAGCTTTCTTT. It is translated as CASSFGPTNTEAFF.

This clonotype turned up a few times. The J gene is TRBJ1-5, the V gene TRBV18; D might be TRBD1 (6 bases). Trimming removed 4 bases at V and 2 bases at J, with 15 bases between. This CDR3 spans 16 amino acids. In germline, CDR1 is KGHSH, CDR2 LQKENI. CDR3 amino acids: CASSHSQGKGNQPQHF. CDR3 nucleotide sequence: TGTGCCAGCTCACACTCACAGGGTAAGGGCAATCAGCCCCAGCATTTT.

This chain connects TRBV5-4 to TRBJ2-3, with TRBD1 identical over 12 bases. Germline V CDR1 and CDR2: SGHNT, YYREEE (reference sequence). V was pared by 4 bases and J by 6 bases, with 6 bases of the junction left unmatched. The length of the CDR3 is 15 residues. The DNA of the CDR3 is TGTGCCAGCAGCCAGCCGGGACAGGGGGCCGATACGCAGTATTTT. Translating gives CASSQPGQGADTQYF.

In its sample, this clonotype was seen many times. In DNA form, the CDR3 reads TGTGCCTGGAATACGGACTACATGGATGGCTACACCTTC. Its protein product is CAWNTDYMDGYTF. The chain is built from TRBV30 and TRBJ1-2; D gene ambiguous. Germline V gene lookup returns CDR1 GTSNPN and CDR2 SVGIG (reference sequence). Trimming cost V 4 bases and J 6 bases, with 15 bases left between them. This CDR3 spans 13 amino acids.

This clonotype was observed a few times. V is TRBV7-2 and J is TRBJ1-2; no clear D. This CDR3 region has 14 residues. Germline CDR1 SGHTA, CDR2 FQGNSA. The V end was cut by 2 bases, the J end by 7 bases, with 14 bases between. This CDR3 reads CASSLNAGQLGYTF. CDR3 nucleotide sequence: TGTGCCAGCAGCTTAAATGCCGGGCAACTTGGCTACACCTTC.